This TCR beta chain came from a study of blood T cells in healthy people across ages. Using a J-beta primer mix together with a sample-barcoded 5' primer, a second PCR was run for roughly 7 to 12 cycles. The template-switch adaptor was a 5' adaptor with 12 random nucleotides. It tagged each cDNA molecule. TCRdb processed the 5' RACE reads anew with MiXCR; each CDR3 protein has one entry. Of 600,000 to 900,000 distinct CDR3 sequences listed, more than 25% were seen once; the top ten hold approximately 2.9%. Per germline, CDR1 PRHDT and CDR2 FYEKMQ (reference sequence). This CDR3 has 14 amino acids. V gave up 5 bases and J gave up 6 bases, with 16 bases separating them. The authors extracted at least 5 micrograms of total RNA per sample. These data are also associated with another study on T cells of mothers and their children. As that report states: Sample barcodes plus 2-4 random nucleotides came from the M1S primer.

The V gene is TRBV13, the J gene TRBJ1-2; D gene uncertain. The sample comprised blood. The sequence was obtained from a boy aged 10-17 years in good health. For the CDR3, the DNA is TGTGCCAGCAGCGCCGACCTTTCCTACGATGGCTACACCTTC. Protein product: CASSADLSYDGYTF.